This TCR beta chain was obtained from a study of blood T cell repertoires in COVID-19. In the authors' workflow: The authors estimated nucleated cell counts from reference gene primer amplification. The assay was immunoSEQ multiplex PCR, and TCRdb's table has in-frame clones only and misses some. V and J calls and clone size come straight from that table; D and trimming were deduced from the DNA. The sample records some 400,000 clones, about 87% being singletons. This CDR3 has 17 residues. In germline, CDR1 is SGHAT, CDR2 FQNNGV. Trimming took off 3 bases at V and 0 bases at J, with 17 bases between the two ends.

This receptor was identified in a man in his thirties or forties who had recovered from COVID-19. This sequence joins TRBV11-2 and TRBJ1-1, with a possible D match to TRBD1 (5 bases). The specimen was PBMCs or T cells enriched from blood (not recorded which). The CDR3 is CASSFFATGNMNTEAFF. CDR3 in DNA: TGTGCCAGCAGCTTCTTTGCTACAGGTAATATGAACACTGAAGCTTTCTTT.